Below are 4 T cell receptor beta chains sequenced from a single sample in a study of vaccination effects on CD4 cells after COVID-19. An approximately 10-day culture period preceded the isolation of CD4+ T cells. These TCRs are of unknown antigen specificity. Generated by immunoSEQ multiplex PCR, the TCRdb table keeps only in-frame clones and is missing some. The table includes about 51,000 clones, approximately 74% detected once. The material sequenced was CD4+ T cells from PBMCs cultured without peptide, taken before COVID-19 vaccination. All receptors come from a human donor who had a prior SARS-CoV-2 infection.

The gene calls are TRBV12-3 or TRBV12-4 and TRBJ1-1; D not resolved. This CDR3 region has 13 residues. Trimming pared 2 bases from V and 8 bases from J, leaving 12 bases between. The CDR3 is CASSLISTREAFF. The CDR3 DNA is TGTGCCAGCAGTTTAATTTCGACTAGGGAAGCTTTCTTT.

V gene TRBV2 combines with J gene TRBJ1-4, with D possibly being TRBD1 (6 bases). Trimming shortened V by 9 bases and J by 8 bases, and 19 bases separated the two germline ends. Germline values: CDR1 SNHLY, CDR2 FYNNEI. The CDR3 totals 14 residues. The CDR3 reads CASEEQGVGEKLFF. The CDR3 DNA is TGTGCCAGTGAGGAACAGGGAGTAGGGGAAAAACTGTTTTTT.

This sequence joins TRBV6-6 and TRBJ2-7, with D uncertain. This CDR3 is built from 12 residues. The V gene lost 7 bases and the J gene lost 5 bases, with 12 bases spanning the gap. Germline CDR1 reads MNHNY; CDR2 reads SVGAGI (reference sequence). CDR3 amino acids: CASTPGRNEQYF. In DNA form, the CDR3 reads TGTGCCAGCACCCCTGGCAGGAACGAGCAGTACTTC.

The chain has TRBV5-4 and TRBJ1-2, with TRBD1 as a possible D gene (5 bases). CDR1 and CDR2 (germline): SGHNT, YYREEE (reference sequence). CDR3 length equals 16 residues. Trimming took 2 bases from V and 2 from J, leaving 16 bases between them. The CDR3, as DNA: TGTGCCAGCAGCTTCGGTATCGGGGCGAGAAACTATGGCTACACCTTC. Amino acids: CASSFGIGARNYGYTF. The variable domain in full, with the rest retrieved from reference TRBV5-4 and TRBJ1-2, is ETGVTQSPTHLIKTRGQQVTLRCSSQSGHNTVSWYQQALGQGPQFIFQYYREEENGRGNFPPRFSGLQFPNYSSELNVNALELDDSALYLCASSFGIGARNYGYTFGSGTRLTVV.